Below are 12 T cell receptor beta chains sequenced from a single sample in a study of cytomegalovirus exposure and HLA in healthy donors. The PCR made use of 60 Vbeta and 13 Jbeta primers. Clones were sequenced by immunoSEQ multiplex PCR, and TCRdb holds only the in-frame ones, with some missing. Counted here are about 210,000 clones, approximately 90% occurring once; the ten biggest clones make up roughly 0.98%. Specimen: PBMCs. The source of these receptors is a boy between 2 and 10 years old in good health and CMV-seronegative.

CDR3 amino acids: CASSFGGAEANIQYF. The DNA for the CDR3 is TGCGCCAGCAGCTTCGGGGGGGCCGAGGCAAACATTCAGTACTTC. J is TRBJ2-4 and V is TRBV5-1, with 8 bases matching TRBD2. The germline CDR1 and CDR2 sequences are SGHRS and YFSETQ. The length of the CDR3 is 15 residues. Losses at the gene ends were 2 bases for V and 6 bases for J; bases not matched to a gene: 7.

The rearrangement links TRBV5-8 to TRBJ1-6; 7 bases align to TRBD1. The CDR3 length is 15 residues. J lost 6 bases, V lost 3 bases, and 6 bases had no gene match. From germline, CDR1 is SGHTS and CDR2 YDEGEE. The CDR3 DNA is TGTGCCAGCAGCTATCAGCAGGGGGGTAATTCACCCCTCCACTTT. Translating it yields CASSYQQGGNSPLHF.

The chain has TRBV6-6 and TRBJ1-5, with 8 bases lining up with TRBD1. The CDR3 loop spans 14 amino acids. V trimming: 7 bases; J trimming: 6 bases; junction bases outside the gene matches: 8. Germline V lookup: CDR1 MNHNY, CDR2 SVGAGI (reference sequence). CDR3 coding DNA: TGTGCCAGCACAGCTGGACAGGGCAGTCAGCCCCAGCATTTT. Its translation: CASTAGQGSQPQHF.

This chain uses TRBV5-1 with TRBJ2-6; D gene unclear. V gave up 2 bases and J gave up 0 bases, with 9 bases separating them. The CDR3 is 16 amino acids. The germline CDR1 and CDR2 sequences are SGHRS and YFSETQ. The CDR3 DNA sequence: TGCGCCAGCAGCTTTCTGGCCCGCTCTGGGGCCAACGTCCTGACTTTC. Protein: CASSFLARSGANVLTF.

The chain couples TRBV7-9 to TRBJ2-3; D gene ambiguous. Trimming cost V 3 bases and J 0 bases, with 10 bases left between them. Looked up from germline, CDR1 is SEHNR and CDR2 is FQNEAQ (reference sequence). CDR3 length equals 15 residues. The CDR3 loop is CASSFGSASTDTQYF. Here the CDR3 DNA reads TGTGCCAGCAGCTTTGGCAGTGCTAGCACAGATACGCAGTATTTT.

This rearrangement joins TRBV9 to TRBJ2-7, with 8 bases matching TRBD2. J gave up 7 bases and V 0 bases, and 15 bases lay outside the gene matches. Per the germline V gene, CDR1 is SGDLS and CDR2 is YYNGEE. This CDR3 has 17 amino acids. CDR3 protein: CASSVGGTRGSREEQYF. CDR3 coding DNA: TGTGCCAGCAGCGTAGGAGGGACTAGGGGATCGCGGGAGGAGCAGTACTTC. The full variable domain, with the rest looked up from reference TRBV9 and TRBJ2-7, is DSGVTQTPKHLITATGQRVTLRCSPRSGDLSVYWYQQSLDQGLQFLIQYYNGEERAKGNILERFSAQQFPDLHSELNLSSLELGDSALYFCASSVGGTRGSREEQYFGPGTRLTVT.

Of note for this clone: The junction does not match germline at one end; this may be a read error. The genes are TRBV29-1 and TRBJ2-3; 10 bases fit TRBD2. This CDR3 is 14 amino acids long. Germline loops: CDR1 SQVTM, CDR2 ANQGSEA. The CDR3, as DNA: TGCAGCGTGGAAGCGGGGGGGTTCACAGATACGCAGTATTTT. This gives the protein CSVEAGGFTDTQYF.

The table lists this clone with a few counts. The chain recombines TRBV29-1 with TRBJ1-1; 7 nucleotides align to TRBD1. J was trimmed by 6 bases and V by 5 bases; bases with no gene match: 0. Germline V gives CDR1 SQVTM, CDR2 ANQGSEA. The CDR3 extends over 10 amino acids. The CDR3 region is CSVQGAEAFF. CDR3 coding DNA: TGCAGCGTTCAGGGGGCTGAAGCTTTCTTT. The complete variable domain, with remaining parts taken from reference TRBV29-1 and TRBJ1-1, reads SAVISQKPSRDICQRGTSLTIQCQVDSQVTMMFWYRQQPGQSLTLIATANQGSEATYESGFVIDKFPISRPNLTFSTLTVSNMSPEDSSIYLCSVQGAEAFFGQGTRLTVV.

This clone was recorded a few times. The chain recombines TRBV7-9 with TRBJ2-7; D gene uncertain. This CDR3 is 12 amino acids long. CDR1 and CDR2 (germline): SEHNR, FQNEAQ (reference sequence). Trimming took off 3 bases at V and 5 bases at J, with 8 bases between the two ends. CDR3 sequence: CASSFTLHEQYF. The CDR3 DNA is TGTGCCAGCAGCTTTACTCTCCACGAGCAGTACTTC.

The chain recombines TRBV13 with TRBJ2-3; D not certain. Trimming pared 6 bases from V and 6 bases from J, leaving 16 bases between. The CDR3 sequence is 14 residues long. CDR1 and CDR2 from the germline V gene are PRHDT and FYEKMQ (reference sequence). CDR3 sequence (DNA): TGTGCCAGCAGTCTAACAGCCCTTCCGGATACGCAGTATTTT. Amino acid sequence: CASSLTALPDTQYF.

The chain has TRBV5-1 and TRBJ2-2, with 9 nucleotides matching TRBD2. The CDR3 contains 15 residues. The ends lost 5 bases at V and 7 bases at J; junction bases unmatched: 9. Germline-derived CDR1 and CDR2 are SGHRS and YFSETQ. CDR3 region: CASSPGLASHGELFF. CDR3 nucleotides: TGCGCCAGCAGTCCGGGACTAGCCTCCCACGGGGAGCTGTTTTTT.

The genes are TRBV19 and TRBJ1-1; 9 bases line up with TRBD1. The CDR3 has 15 amino acids. Trimming at V came to 4 bases and at J to 3 bases, leaving 6 bases not matched to a gene. Germline assignment: CDR1 LNHDA and CDR2 SQIVND (reference sequence). The chain's CDR3 is CASSNVTGGDTEAFF. The CDR3 nucleotides are TGTGCCAGTAGTAACGTGACAGGGGGGGACACTGAAGCTTTCTTT.